This TCR beta chain was identified during a study of shared clonotypes between healthy human individuals. Study-wide points: Non-shared clonotypes displayed generation probabilities falling below those of clonotypes present in all four donors. Roughly 5% of naive CD4 clonotypes were shared across a handful of donors.

It was CD45RO-negative cells, positively selected for CCR7, that made up naive CD8 cells, with terminally differentiated effector memory CD45RA+ cells excluded. All donors qualified as healthy HIV-negative adults and had experienced no recent acute infections or vaccinations. Concerning this clone: Its target is not known.

Original processing notes: Filtering differed because ImmunoSEQ produced junction-only sequences that carried no quality scores. Libraries were prepared by immunoSEQ multiplex PCR; TCRdb keeps only in-frame clonotypes and omits some of them. The V and J calls and the clone size are those of that table, but D and trimming were determined from the DNA. The data hold 560,000 or so clones, with approximately 96% observed a single time. The sample taken for sequencing was naive CD8+ T cells sorted from blood. This sequence originates from a woman in her 30s in good health.

CDR3 nucleotides: TGTGCCAGCAGCTACGGACGAGGTTTCACTGAAGCTTTCTTT. Translation gives CASSYGRGFTEAFF. The chain carries TRBV9 and TRBJ1-1; D not certain. CDR3 length: 14 residues. The V gene lost 4 bases and the J gene lost 4 bases, with 14 bases spanning the gap. Germline CDR1 reads SGDLS; CDR2 reads YYNGEE.